Sequencing of this T cell receptor beta chain was carried out in a study of OX40 agonist ivuxolimab in advanced cancers. Study at large: Anti-PD-1, anti-PD-L1 or anti-CTLA-4 therapy given earlier was allowed, and 35% to 50% had some. Two cutaneous melanoma patients and one hepatocellular carcinoma patient, three in all, had partial responses.

Profiled with immunoSEQ multiplex PCR; TCRdb holds only in-frame clones, not every one. Found here are around 31,000 clones, about 89% of them singletons; the top ten hold around 4.8%. Germline CDR1 and CDR2: MNHEY and SMNVEV (reference sequence). V shed 6 bases and J shed 6 bases, with 12 bases lying between them. The CDR3 is made up of 12 amino acids. The specimen comprised CD4+ or CD8+ T cells sorted from blood, sampled in a trial of the OX40 agonist ivuxolimab. J is TRBJ2-7 and V is TRBV27, with D unclear. This clonotype was obtained from an adult with an advanced solid tumor such as melanoma, head and neck, liver or kidney cancer. The CDR3 DNA reads TGTGCCAGCAGCCACCCTGGCTCCGAGCAGTACTTC. The encoded protein is CASSHPGSEQYF.